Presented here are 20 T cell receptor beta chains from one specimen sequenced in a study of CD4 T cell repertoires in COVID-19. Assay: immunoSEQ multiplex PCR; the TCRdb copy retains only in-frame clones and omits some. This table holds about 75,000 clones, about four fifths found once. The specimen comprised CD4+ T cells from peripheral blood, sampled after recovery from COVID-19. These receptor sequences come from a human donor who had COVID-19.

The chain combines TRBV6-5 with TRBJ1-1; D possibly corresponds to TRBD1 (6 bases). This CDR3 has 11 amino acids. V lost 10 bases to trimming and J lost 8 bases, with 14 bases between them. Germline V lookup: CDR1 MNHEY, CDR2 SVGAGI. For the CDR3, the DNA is TGTGCCACCGCCATGGGGGGCGAAGCTTTCTTT. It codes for CATAMGGEAFF.

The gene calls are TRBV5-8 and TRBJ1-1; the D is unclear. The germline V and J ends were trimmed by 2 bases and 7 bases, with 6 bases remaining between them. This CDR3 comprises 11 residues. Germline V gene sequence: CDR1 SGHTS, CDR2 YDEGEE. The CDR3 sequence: CASSFMGEAFF. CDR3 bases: TGTGCCAGCAGCTTTATGGGTGAAGCTTTCTTT.

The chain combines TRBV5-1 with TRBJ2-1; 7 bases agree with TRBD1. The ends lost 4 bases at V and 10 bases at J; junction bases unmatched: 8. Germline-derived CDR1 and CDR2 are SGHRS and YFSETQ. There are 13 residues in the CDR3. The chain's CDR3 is CASSNPTGREQFF. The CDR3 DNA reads TGCGCCAGCAGCAACCCGACAGGGCGGGAGCAGTTCTTC.

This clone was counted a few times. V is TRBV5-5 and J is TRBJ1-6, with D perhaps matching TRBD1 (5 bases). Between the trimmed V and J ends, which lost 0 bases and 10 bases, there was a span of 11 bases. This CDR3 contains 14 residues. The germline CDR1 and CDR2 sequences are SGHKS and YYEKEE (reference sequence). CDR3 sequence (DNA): TGTGCCAGCAGCTTGGGCCAGGGTGCCTCACCCCTCCACTTT. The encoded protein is CASSLGQGASPLHF.

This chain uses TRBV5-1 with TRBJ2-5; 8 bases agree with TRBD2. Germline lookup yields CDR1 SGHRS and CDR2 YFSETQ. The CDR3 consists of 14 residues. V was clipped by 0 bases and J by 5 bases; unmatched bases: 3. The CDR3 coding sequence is TGCGCCAGCAGCTTGGGGCTAGCGGGTGAGACCCAGTACTTC. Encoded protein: CASSLGLAGETQYF.

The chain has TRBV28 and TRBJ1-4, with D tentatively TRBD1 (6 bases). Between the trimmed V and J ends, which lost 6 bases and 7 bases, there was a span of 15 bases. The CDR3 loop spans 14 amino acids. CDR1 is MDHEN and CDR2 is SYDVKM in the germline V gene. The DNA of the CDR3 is TGTGCCAGCAGACAGGGCGGAATGGTTGAAAAACTGTTTTTT. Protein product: CASRQGGMVEKLFF. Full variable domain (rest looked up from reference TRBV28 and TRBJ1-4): DVKVTQSSRYLVKRTGEKVFLECVQDMDHENMFWYRQDPGLGLRLIYFSYDVKMKEKGDIPEGYSVSREKKERFSLILESASTNQTSMYLCASRQGGMVEKLFFGSGTQLSVL.

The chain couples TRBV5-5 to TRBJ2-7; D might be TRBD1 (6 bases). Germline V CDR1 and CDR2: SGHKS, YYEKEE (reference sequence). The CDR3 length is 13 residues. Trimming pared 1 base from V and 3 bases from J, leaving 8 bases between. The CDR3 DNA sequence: TGTGCCAGCAGCTTGTTACAGGGCTACGAGCAGTACTTC. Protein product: CASSLLQGYEQYF. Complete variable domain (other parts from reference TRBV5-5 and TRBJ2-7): DAGVTQSPTHLIKTRGQQVTLRCSPISGHKSVSWYQQVLGQGPQFIFQYYEKEERGRGNFPDRFSARQFPNYSSELNVNALLLGDSALYLCASSLLQGYEQYFGPGTRLTVT.

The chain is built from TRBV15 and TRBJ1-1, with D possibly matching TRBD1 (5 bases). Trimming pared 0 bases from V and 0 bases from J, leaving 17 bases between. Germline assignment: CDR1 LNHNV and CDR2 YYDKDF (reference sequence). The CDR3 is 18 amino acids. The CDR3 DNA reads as TGTGCCACCAGCAGAGATCGAGGAGGGGCTGCGATGAACACTGAAGCTTTCTTT. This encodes CATSRDRGGAAMNTEAFF.

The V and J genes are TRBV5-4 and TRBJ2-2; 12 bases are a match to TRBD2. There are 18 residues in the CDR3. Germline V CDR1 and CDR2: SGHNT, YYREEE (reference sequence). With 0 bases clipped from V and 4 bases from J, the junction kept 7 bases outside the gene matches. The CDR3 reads CASSLAPTSGRATGELFF. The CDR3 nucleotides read TGTGCCAGCAGCTTGGCCCCGACTAGCGGGAGAGCCACCGGGGAGCTGTTTTTT.

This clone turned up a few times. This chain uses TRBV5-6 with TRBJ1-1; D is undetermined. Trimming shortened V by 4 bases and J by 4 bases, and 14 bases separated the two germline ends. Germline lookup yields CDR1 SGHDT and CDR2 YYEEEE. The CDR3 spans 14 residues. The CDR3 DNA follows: TGTGCCAGCAGCGGCGGCCTTTGGGGCACTGAAGCTTTCTTT. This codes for CASSGGLWGTEAFF.

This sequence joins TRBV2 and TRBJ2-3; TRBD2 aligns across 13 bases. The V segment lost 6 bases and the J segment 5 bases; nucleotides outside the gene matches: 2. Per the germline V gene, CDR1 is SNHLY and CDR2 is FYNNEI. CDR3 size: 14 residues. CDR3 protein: CASRGLAGVDTQYF. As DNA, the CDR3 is TGTGCCAGCAGAGGACTAGCGGGAGTAGATACGCAGTATTTT.

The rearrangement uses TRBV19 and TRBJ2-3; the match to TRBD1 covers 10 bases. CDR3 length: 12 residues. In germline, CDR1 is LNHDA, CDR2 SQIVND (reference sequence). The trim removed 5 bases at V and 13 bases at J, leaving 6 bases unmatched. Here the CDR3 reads CASSARTGGEYF. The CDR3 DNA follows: TGTGCCAGTAGTGCCCGGACAGGGGGGGAGTATTTT.

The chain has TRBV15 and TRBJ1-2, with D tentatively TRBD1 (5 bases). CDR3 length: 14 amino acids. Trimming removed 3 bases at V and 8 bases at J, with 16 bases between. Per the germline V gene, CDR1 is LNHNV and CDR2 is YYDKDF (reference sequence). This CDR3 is CATSSSGGGSGYTF. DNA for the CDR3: TGTGCCACCAGCAGCAGCGGGGGGGGAAGCGGCTACACCTTC. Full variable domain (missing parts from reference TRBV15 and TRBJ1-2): DAMVIQNPRYQVTQFGKPVTLSCSQTLNHNVMYWYQQKSSQAPKLLFHYYDKDFNNEADTPDNFQSRRPNTSFCFLDIRSPGLGDTAMYLCATSSSGGGSGYTFGSGTRLTVV.

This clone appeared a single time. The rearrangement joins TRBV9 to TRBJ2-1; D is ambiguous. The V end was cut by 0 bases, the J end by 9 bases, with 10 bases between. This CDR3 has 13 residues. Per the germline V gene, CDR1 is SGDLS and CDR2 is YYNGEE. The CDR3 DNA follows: TGTGCCAGCAGCGTAGCGAGTTTGGGTGAGCAGTTCTTC. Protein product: CASSVASLGEQFF.

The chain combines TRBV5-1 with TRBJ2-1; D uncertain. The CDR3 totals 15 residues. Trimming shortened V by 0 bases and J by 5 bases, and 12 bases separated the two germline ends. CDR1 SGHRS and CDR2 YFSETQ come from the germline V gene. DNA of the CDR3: TGCGCCAGCAGCTTGGGGCTAGATGGTCACAATGAGCAGTTCTTC. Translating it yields CASSLGLDGHNEQFF.

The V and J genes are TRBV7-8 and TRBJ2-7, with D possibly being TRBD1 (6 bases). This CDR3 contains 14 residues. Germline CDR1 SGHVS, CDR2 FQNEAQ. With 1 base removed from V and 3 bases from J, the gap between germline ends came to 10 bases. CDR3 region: CASSLGDTDYEQYF. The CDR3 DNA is TGTGCCAGCAGCTTAGGGGACACGGACTACGAGCAGTACTTC.

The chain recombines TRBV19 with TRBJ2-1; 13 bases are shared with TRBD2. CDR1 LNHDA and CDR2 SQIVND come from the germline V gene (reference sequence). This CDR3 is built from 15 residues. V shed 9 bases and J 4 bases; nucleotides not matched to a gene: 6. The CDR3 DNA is TGTGCCAGCCAATTACTAGCGGGAGGGTACAATGAGCAGTTCTTC. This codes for CASQLLAGGYNEQFF.

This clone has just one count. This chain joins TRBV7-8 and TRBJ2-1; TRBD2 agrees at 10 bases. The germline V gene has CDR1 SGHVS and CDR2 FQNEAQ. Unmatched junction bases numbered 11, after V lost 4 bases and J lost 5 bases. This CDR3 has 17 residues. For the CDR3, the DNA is TGTGCCAGCAGCTCTCGTAGCGGGAGGATTGTAGACAATGAGCAGTTCTTC. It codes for CASSSRSGRIVDNEQFF.

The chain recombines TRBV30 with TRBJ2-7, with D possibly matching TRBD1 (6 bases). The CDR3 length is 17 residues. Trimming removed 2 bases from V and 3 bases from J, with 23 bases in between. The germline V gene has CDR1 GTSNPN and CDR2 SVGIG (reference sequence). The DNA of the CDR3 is TGTGCCTGGAGTTCCCCCCCCAGGGGCGGATCTAACTACGAGCAGTACTTC. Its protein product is CAWSSPPRGGSNYEQYF.

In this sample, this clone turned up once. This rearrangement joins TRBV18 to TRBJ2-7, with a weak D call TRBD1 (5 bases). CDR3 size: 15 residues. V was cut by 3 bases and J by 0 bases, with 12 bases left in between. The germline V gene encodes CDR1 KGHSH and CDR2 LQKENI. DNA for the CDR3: TGTGCCAGCTCACCTCAGGGCCTAAGCTCCTACGAGCAGTACTTC. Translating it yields CASSPQGLSSYEQYF.